This T cell receptor beta chain derives from a study of CD8+ T cells in alopecia areata. Treatment described: oral pan-JAK inhibitor, 5-10 mg twice daily. RNA extraction and reverse transcription yielded cDNA as sequencing template. Data came from immunoSEQ multiplex PCR; TCRdb stores just in-frame clones and leaves some out. The sample records some 120,000 clones, 61% being singletons. Within the sample, this clone is medium-sized. The V segment lost 8 bases and the J segment 3 bases; nucleotides outside the gene matches: 9. The CDR3 loop spans 14 amino acids. Germline loops: CDR1 MDHEN, CDR2 SYDVKM. V is TRBV28 and J is TRBJ2-7, with TRBD1 matching over 8 bases. Sequenced here: CD4+ T cells sorted from blood, sampled at week 4, from a patient treated with tofacitinib. The source of this sequence is a human donor with alopecia areata. The CDR3 DNA reads TGTGCCAGCGGGGGGACAGGATTCCTCTACGAGCAGTACTTC. Translating gives CASGGTGFLYEQYF.